This note documents a single T cell receptor (beta chain) sequence. What it binds is unknown. The sample originates from a study of siplizumab effects on memory and regulatory T cells. General study results and limits: Naive T cell populations appeared to exhibit greater diversity than memory cells and appeared to be major alloresponse contributors.

Per sample, some 10^5 TCR templates were assayed. The protocol was immunoSEQ multiplex PCR, while the TCRdb copy is restricted to in-frame clones and leaves out a portion. The sample yields over 60,000 clones, about 89% seen once. V lost 4 bases to trimming and J lost 5 bases; unmatched junction nucleotides: 9. The CDR3 totals 15 residues. Germline-derived CDR1 and CDR2 are MNHNY and SVGAGI (reference sequence). The receptor was isolated from a human donor in good health. Sequenced sample: CD8+ T cells sorted from blood. The chain uses TRBV6-6 and TRBJ2-5, with 8 bases fitting TRBD1. CDR3 sequence: CASSFITTGEETQYF. The DNA for the CDR3 is TGTGCCAGCAGTTTTATCACGACAGGGGAGGAGACCCAGTACTTC.